These 19 T cell receptor beta chains were all obtained from the same sample, sequenced in a study of beta chain features in type 1 diabetes. Investigators reverse transcribed all isolated RNA, so they sequenced expressed TCRB transcripts. TCRdb's copy holds only in-frame clones and misses some; the assay was immunoSEQ multiplex PCR. The table has 900,000 or so clones, roughly 16% seen once. The specimen sequenced was naive CD4+ T cells from blood. Receptors were obtained from a woman between 18 and 29 years old in good health.

A note on this clone: One end of the junction does not line up with germline, which may come from a read error. The chain links TRBV5-4 to TRBJ2-2; D remains unclear. The CDR3 consists of 15 residues. Germline-derived CDR1 and CDR2 are SGHNT and YYREEE (reference sequence). The CDR3 DNA sequence: TGCGCCAGCAGCCAAGGGTTCGCGAACACCGGGGAGCTGTTTTTT. Translating gives CASSQGFANTGELFF.

The rearrangement joins TRBV2 to TRBJ2-7; D unclear. The germline CDR1 and CDR2 sequences are SNHLY and FYNNEI. This CDR3 comprises 11 residues. V was trimmed by 3 bases and J by 10 bases, leaving 10 bases between them. CDR3: CASSDVRLQYF. As DNA, the CDR3 is TGTGCCAGCAGTGACGTAAGGCTCCAGTACTTC.

This chain links TRBV5-6 with TRBJ1-2, with D hard to call. CDR1 and CDR2 from the germline V gene are SGHDT and YYEEEE. V gave up 2 bases and J gave up 8 bases, with 10 bases separating them. The CDR3 length is 12 residues. DNA for the CDR3: TGTGCCAGCAGCTTCCTGTCTTACGGCTACACCTTC. Translation: CASSFLSYGYTF. The full variable domain, its missing parts supplied by reference TRBV5-6 and TRBJ1-2, is DAGVTQSPTHLIKTRGQQVTLRCSPKSGHDTVSWYQQALGQGPQFIFQYYEEEERQRGNFPDRFSGHQFPNYSSELNVNALLLGDSALYLCASSFLSYGYTFGSGTRLTVV.

The rearrangement links TRBV6-5 to TRBJ2-7, with D possibly matching TRBD1 (6 bases). This CDR3 has 15 residues. Germline-derived CDR1 and CDR2 are MNHEY and SVGAGI. V gave up 8 bases and J gave up 0 bases, with 17 bases separating them. The CDR3 DNA is TGTGCCAGCCGAAAAGGGGGAAATCCCTCCTACGAGCAGTACTTC. Protein: CASRKGGNPSYEQYF.

In its sample, this clone was seen a few times. This chain links TRBV11-2 with TRBJ1-2; perhaps TRBD1 as D (5 bases). Germline assignment: CDR1 SGHAT and CDR2 FQNNGV. Trimming took off 0 bases at V and 3 bases at J, with 8 bases between the two ends. The CDR3 contains 14 residues. Written as DNA, the CDR3 is TGTGCCAGCAGCTTAGACGAAGGGGACTATGGCTACACCTTC. Its translation: CASSLDEGDYGYTF.

This clone was observed a few times. The chain links TRBV28 to TRBJ1-1; no reliable D call. Looked up from germline, CDR1 is MDHEN and CDR2 is SYDVKM. Between the trimmed V and J ends, which lost 7 bases and 11 bases, there was a span of 17 bases. This CDR3 has 12 amino acids. This CDR3 reads CASNQLARRAFF. The CDR3 nucleotides are TGTGCCAGCAACCAACTCGCAAGGCGGGCTTTCTTT.

The chain recombines TRBV7-2 with TRBJ2-4, with 7 bases matching TRBD2. J gave up 4 bases and V 1 base, and 13 bases lay outside the gene matches. The CDR3 extends over 18 amino acids. Germline CDR1 SGHTA, CDR2 FQGNSA. CDR3 nucleotide sequence: TGTGCCAGCAGCTTAGAATCAGGCGGGAGAGCCGAAAAAAACATTCAGTACTTC. It codes for CASSLESGGRAEKNIQYF. The full variable domain, in which reference TRBV7-2 and TRBJ2-4 provide the parts outside the CDR3, is GAGVSQSPSNKVTEKGKDVELRCDPISGHTALYWYRQSLGQGLEFLIYFQGNSAPDKSGLPSDRFSAERTGGSVSTLTIQRTQQEDSAVYLCASSLESGGRAEKNIQYFGAGTRLSVL.

There are many counts of this clone. The gene calls are TRBV4-3 and TRBJ2-6; no clear D. The V end lost 4 bases, the J end lost 4 bases, and 8 bases lay between the germline ends. The germline V gene has CDR1 LGHNA and CDR2 YSLEER. The CDR3 sequence is 14 residues long. The CDR3 DNA sequence: TGCGCCAGCAGCCCTACGACAGGGGCCAACGTCCTGACTTTC. As protein: CASSPTTGANVLTF.

The V gene is TRBV7-9, the J gene TRBJ2-1; D unclear. The germline V and J ends were trimmed by 3 bases and 8 bases, with 11 bases remaining between them. This CDR3 comprises 13 residues. In germline, CDR1 is SEHNR, CDR2 FQNEAQ (reference sequence). DNA for the CDR3: TGTGCCAGCAGCTTCCGGGTCCGAGATGAGCAGTTCTTC. It specifies CASSFRVRDEQFF.

This clone was observed a few times. This chain uses TRBV5-1 with TRBJ1-1; D remains ambiguous. CDR1 and CDR2 from the germline V gene are SGHRS and YFSETQ. The CDR3 is 14 amino acids. Trimming removed 3 bases at V and 1 base at J, with 10 bases between. The CDR3 coding sequence is TGCGCCAGCAGCTCAGACATCCAGAACACTGAAGCTTTCTTT. It yields the protein CASSSDIQNTEAFF.

The CDR3 loop reads CASSQVAGSNYGYTF. CDR3 bases: TGTGCCAGCAGCCAAGTAGCGGGAAGCAACTATGGCTACACCTTC. The chain carries TRBV7-2 and TRBJ1-2, with no clear D. V was pared by 5 bases and J by 2 bases, with 15 bases between. This CDR3 comprises 15 residues. Germline V gives CDR1 SGHTA, CDR2 FQGNSA.

The gene calls are TRBV18 and TRBJ2-1, with TRBD1 matching 8 bases. The CDR3 loop spans 14 amino acids. Trimming cost V 3 bases and J 10 bases; bases outside gene matches: 8. Per the germline V gene, CDR1 is KGHSH and CDR2 is LQKENI. CDR3 DNA: TGTGCCAGCTCACCCCGGTCCCGGGACAGGGAGCAGTTCTTC. Residues: CASSPRSRDREQFF.

The V call is TRBV4-3, the J call TRBJ1-2, with D uncertain. V was shortened by 1 base and J by 3 bases, with 12 bases between the two germline ends. The CDR3 runs to 15 residues. The V gene's germline CDR1 is LGHNA and CDR2 YSLEER. This CDR3 reads CASSQVTASDYGYTF. CDR3 sequence (DNA): TGCGCCAGCAGCCAAGTTACCGCAAGTGACTATGGCTACACCTTC.

This chain connects TRBV7-3 to TRBJ2-1; 8 bases align to TRBD2. Germline-derived CDR1 and CDR2 are SGHTA and FQGTGA. The CDR3 contains 14 residues. Trimming cost V 2 bases and J 7 bases; bases outside gene matches: 4. As DNA, the CDR3 is TGTGCCAGCAGCTTAGAGGGACTAGTGAATGAGCAGTTCTTC. As protein: CASSLEGLVNEQFF. The full variable domain, completed using reference TRBV7-3 and TRBJ2-1, is GAGVSQTPSNKVTEKGKYVELRCDPISGHTALYWYRQSLGQGPEFLIYFQGTGAADDSGLPNDRFFAVRPEGSVSTLKIQRTERGDSAVYLCASSLEGLVNEQFFGPGTRLTVL.

This clone was picked up a small number of times. V gene TRBV2 combines with J gene TRBJ2-2, with a tentative D call TRBD1 (5 bases). Germline V CDR1 and CDR2: SNHLY, FYNNEI. V shed 8 bases and J shed 1 base, with 8 bases lying between them. CDR3 size: 13 residues. The CDR3 nucleotides are TGTGCCAGCCGCAGGGAGAACACCGGGGAGCTGTTTTTT. Translation: CASRRENTGELFF.

With respect to this clone: An end of the junction differs from the germline gene, which may be a read error. The rearrangement links TRBV7-9 to TRBJ1-1; no definite D call. The CDR3 loop spans 13 amino acids. Germline V gene sequence: CDR1 SEHNR, CDR2 FQNEAQ (reference sequence). CDR3 region: CASSTEEDGSASF. Here the CDR3 DNA reads TGTGCCAGCAGCACGGAGGAGGATGGATCAGCTTCCTTT. Filled out from reference TRBV7-9 and TRBJ1-1, the complete variable domain reads DTGVSQNPRHKITKRGQNVTFRCDPISEHNRLYWYRQTLGQGPEFLTYFQNEAQLEKSRLLSDRFSAERPKGSFSTLEIQRTEQGDSAMYLCASSTEEDGSASFGQGTRLTVV.

Points on this clone: Other nucleotide sequences in the sample specify the same CDR3. This chain connects TRBV15 to TRBJ2-2; no clear D. V dropped 1 base and J dropped 2 bases, with 2 bases sitting between them. Germline CDR1 LNHNV, CDR2 YYDKDF (reference sequence). The CDR3 loop spans 13 amino acids. The CDR3 is CATSRANTGELFF. In DNA, the CDR3 is TGTGCCACCAGCAGAGCAAACACCGGGGAGCTGTTTTTT.

V usage is TRBV10-3 and J usage is TRBJ1-2, with 9 nucleotides matching TRBD1. The ends lost 6 bases at V and 6 bases at J; junction bases unmatched: 5. The CDR3 extends over 13 amino acids. Germline lookup yields CDR1 ENHRY and CDR2 SYGVKD. The chain's CDR3 is CAIRPQGADGYTF. Here the CDR3 DNA reads TGTGCCATCAGACCACAGGGGGCGGATGGCTACACCTTC.

The V gene is TRBV11-2, the J gene TRBJ1-1; D not resolved. The V and J ends lost 1 base and 11 bases respectively, with 14 bases between them. Germline lookup yields CDR1 SGHAT and CDR2 FQNNGV. The CDR3 has 13 amino acids. The CDR3 DNA follows: TGTGCCAGCAGCTTAGGAGAGGGTGGCGTGGCTTTCTTT. Translating gives CASSLGEGGVAFF.